The clone carrying this T cell receptor beta chain was recorded a few times. The germline gives CDR1 SGHAT, CDR2 FQNNGV. This CDR3 region has 14 residues. Trimming shortened V by 0 bases and J by 5 bases, and 10 bases separated the two germline ends. The record originates from a study of response to subunit inactivated influenza vaccine. Using its own MiXCR run on the RT-PCR reads, TCRdb lists one record per CDR3 protein. The table shows roughly 790,000 distinct CDR3 sequences, with about 20% occurring only once. The genes are TRBV11-2 and TRBJ1-1; unclear D gene. The TCR originated in a middle-aged man who received an inactivated influenza vaccine. The sequencing here drew on PBMCs from blood, taken more than 4 days after vaccination. CDR3: CASSLDRGSTEAFF. The CDR3 DNA follows: TGTGCCAGCAGCTTAGATCGCGGGTCGACTGAAGCTTTCTTT.